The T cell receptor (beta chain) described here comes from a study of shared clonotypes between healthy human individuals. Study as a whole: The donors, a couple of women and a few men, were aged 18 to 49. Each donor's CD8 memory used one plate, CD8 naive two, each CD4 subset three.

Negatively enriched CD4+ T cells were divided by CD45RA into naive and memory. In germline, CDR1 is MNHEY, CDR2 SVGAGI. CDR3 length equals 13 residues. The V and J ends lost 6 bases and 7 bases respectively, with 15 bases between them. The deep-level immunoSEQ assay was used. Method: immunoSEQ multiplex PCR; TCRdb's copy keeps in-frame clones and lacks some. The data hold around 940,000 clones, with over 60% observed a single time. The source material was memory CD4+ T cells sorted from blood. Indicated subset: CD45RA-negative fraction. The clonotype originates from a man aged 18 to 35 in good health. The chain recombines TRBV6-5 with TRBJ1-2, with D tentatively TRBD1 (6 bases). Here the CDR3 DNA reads TGTGCCAGCAGGGTACAGGGAGGGACTGGCTACACCTTC. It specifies CASRVQGGTGYTF.